Sequencing of this T cell receptor beta chain was carried out in a study of cytomegalovirus exposure and HLA in healthy donors. For the study at large: A subsequent analysis stated that the 100 to 150 validation repertoires were run on the same platform as the approximately 700 first-cohort repertoires.

Germline V gene lookup returns CDR1 SGHDN and CDR2 FVKESK. V was clipped by 0 bases and J by 7 bases, with 10 bases between them. The CDR3 is 13 residues long. Generated by immunoSEQ multiplex PCR, the TCRdb table keeps only in-frame clones and is missing some. The sample lists 150,000 to 200,000 clones, 86% occurring once. J is TRBJ2-7 and V is TRBV14; D is undetermined. Source material: PBMCs. This clonotype was sampled from a woman between 25 and 40 years old in good health and CMV-seronegative. The CDR3 DNA sequence: TGTGCCAGCAGCCAAGATTTCCTCGATGAGCAGTACTTC. It translates to CASSQDFLDEQYF.